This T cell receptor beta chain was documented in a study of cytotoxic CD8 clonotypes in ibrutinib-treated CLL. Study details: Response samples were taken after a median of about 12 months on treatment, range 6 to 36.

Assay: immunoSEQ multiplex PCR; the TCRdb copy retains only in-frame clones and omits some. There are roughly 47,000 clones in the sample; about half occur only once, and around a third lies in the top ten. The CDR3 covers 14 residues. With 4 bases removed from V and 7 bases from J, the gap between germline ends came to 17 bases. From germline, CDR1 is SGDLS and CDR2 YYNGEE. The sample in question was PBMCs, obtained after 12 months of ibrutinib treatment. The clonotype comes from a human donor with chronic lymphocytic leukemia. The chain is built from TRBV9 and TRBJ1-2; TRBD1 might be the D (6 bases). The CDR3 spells CASSQTGTTSGYTF. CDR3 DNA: TGTGCCAGCAGCCAGACCGGGACAACTAGTGGCTACACCTTC.